Below are 22 T cell receptor beta chains sequenced from a single sample in a study of T cell changes during pregnancy in multiple sclerosis (dated by TCRdb to about 2019). Receptor amplification or capture employed the immunoSEQ multiplex PCR assay. The immuneACCESS repertoire file appears here via TCRdb, limited to in-frame rearrangements. These files lack a portion of the clones; in checked studies, under half of the deficit traces to unresolved V genes, and the cause of the others is not known. The sample profile shows around 40,000 clones; 80% to 90% of them were found once. The biggest ten clones account for about 1.2% of the sample. The specimen was CD4+ T cells from peripheral blood mononuclear cells, collected in the first trimester of pregnancy. Every receptor here comes from a female donor with multiple sclerosis, enrolled in a pregnancy study.

The chain employs TRBV4-2 and TRBJ2-1; D remains unclear. Deletions cut 2 bases from V and 0 bases from J, with 11 bases between. The germline V gene has CDR1 LGHNA and CDR2 YNFKEQ. The CDR3 sequence is 16 residues long. For the CDR3, the DNA is TGTGCCAGCAGCCAATCCGACTCTTCCTCCTACAATGAGCAGTTCTTC. This gives the protein CASSQSDSSSYNEQFF.

This clone was recorded once. J is TRBJ1-1 and V is TRBV7-2; possible D gene TRBD1, 5 bases. The CDR3 length is 14 residues. The V and J ends lost 1 base and 3 bases respectively, with 9 bases between them. Germline V gives CDR1 SGHTA, CDR2 FQGNSA. CDR3 amino acids: CASSLGPGDTEAFF. The CDR3 coding sequence is TGTGCCAGCAGCTTAGGACCGGGGGACACTGAAGCTTTCTTT.

The V and J genes are TRBV5-4 and TRBJ2-1, with 12 bases lining up with TRBD1. This CDR3 region has 18 residues. V trimming: 2 bases; J trimming: 6 bases; junction bases outside the gene matches: 12. Germline V lookup: CDR1 SGHNT, CDR2 YYREEE (reference sequence). The CDR3 spells CASSFGTGGGRGFNEQFF. The CDR3 nucleotides are TGTGCCAGCAGCTTCGGGACAGGGGGCGGGCGGGGCTTCAATGAGCAGTTCTTC.

V and J are TRBV4-1 and TRBJ1-1, with a weak D call TRBD1 (5 bases). V dropped 0 bases and J dropped 5 bases, with 10 bases sitting between them. Looked up from germline, CDR1 is MGHRA and CDR2 is YSYEKL. The CDR3 spans 14 residues. The CDR3 here is CASSQEVRGTEAFF. The CDR3 DNA reads as TGCGCCAGCAGCCAAGAGGTACGGGGGACTGAAGCTTTCTTT.

The chain is built from TRBV10-3 and TRBJ2-1, with 13 positions matching TRBD2. The CDR3 runs 17 residues. Germline loops: CDR1 ENHRY, CDR2 SYGVKD. V lost 3 bases to trimming and J lost 10 bases; unmatched junction nucleotides: 12. The CDR3: CAISELHGTSGTGEQFF. In DNA, the CDR3 is TGTGCCATCAGTGAATTACATGGGACTAGCGGGACTGGCGAGCAGTTCTTC.

V gene TRBV19 combines with J gene TRBJ1-4; a possible D gene is TRBD1 (6 bases). Between the trimmed V and J ends, which lost 9 bases and 8 bases, there was a span of 19 bases. Germline CDR1 is LNHDA and CDR2 is SQIVND (reference sequence). The CDR3 covers 14 residues. This CDR3 is CASHPTGILEKLFF. In DNA form, the CDR3 reads TGTGCCAGCCACCCGACAGGTATTCTAGAAAAACTGTTTTTT.

The chain employs TRBV7-3 and TRBJ2-1, with 7 bases lining up with TRBD2. Germline CDR1 SGHTA, CDR2 FQGTGA. The CDR3 runs 16 residues. Losses at the gene ends were 5 bases for V and 3 bases for J; bases not matched to a gene: 10. The CDR3 nucleotides read TGTGCCAGCAGCACGACTAGCCCCAAAAACTACAATGAGCAGTTCTTC. This translates into CASSTTSPKNYNEQFF.

The CDR3 region is CASSPRDTSSYEQYF. The CDR3 DNA reads as TGTGCCAGCAGCCCCCGGGACACAAGCTCCTACGAGCAGTACTTC. J is TRBJ2-7 and V is TRBV9; weak D call: TRBD1 (6 bases). The CDR3 has 15 residues. The germline V and J ends were trimmed by 4 bases and 0 bases, with 14 bases remaining between them. Germline-derived CDR1 and CDR2 are SGDLS and YYNGEE.

The chain has TRBV28 and TRBJ2-5; D gene uncertain. With 5 bases removed from V and 0 bases from J, the gap between germline ends came to 13 bases. Germline V gene lookup returns CDR1 MDHEN and CDR2 SYDVKM. The CDR3 consists of 15 residues. Here the CDR3 reads CASSLRATHQETQYF. CDR3 nucleotide sequence: TGTGCCAGCAGTCTCCGAGCTACCCACCAAGAGACCCAGTACTTC.

This chain connects TRBV5-1 to TRBJ2-2; TRBD2 matches at 9 bases. Germline CDR1 SGHRS, CDR2 YFSETQ. There are 15 residues in the CDR3. Unmatched junction bases numbered 0, after V lost 0 bases and J lost 3 bases. DNA of the CDR3: TGCGCCAGCAGCTTGGGACTAGCGGACACCGGGGAGCTGTTTTTT. It yields the protein CASSLGLADTGELFF.

V and J are TRBV27 and TRBJ2-5, with 7 bases matching TRBD1. The CDR3 is 13 amino acids. The germline V gene has CDR1 MNHEY and CDR2 SMNVEV (reference sequence). The J segment lost 4 bases and the V segment lost 6 bases, leaving 5 bases of the junction unmatched. Written as DNA, the CDR3 is TGTGCCAGCAGCCCCAGGGGGATAGAGACCCAGTACTTC. It is translated as CASSPRGIETQYF.

The rearrangement links TRBV4-1 to TRBJ2-7; D perhaps matches TRBD2 (5 bases). CDR1 and CDR2 (germline): MGHRA, YSYEKL. The CDR3 is 19 amino acids. V lost 3 bases and J 1 base, leaving 25 bases between the germline ends. For the CDR3, the DNA is TGCGCCAGCAGCCATACCACAAGACGGGGAAGCGCGTATTCCTACGAGCAGTACTTC. Its protein is CASSHTTRRGSAYSYEQYF.

The rearrangement links TRBV18 to TRBJ1-2; D might be TRBD1 (6 bases). CDR3 length equals 15 residues. The V gene's germline CDR1 is KGHSH and CDR2 LQKENI. The V gene lost 0 bases and the J gene lost 6 bases, with 14 bases spanning the gap. CDR3 sequence: CASSPPSRGSDGYTF. CDR3 DNA sequence: TGTGCCAGCTCACCACCGTCCAGGGGTTCGGATGGCTACACCTTC.

The chain recombines TRBV7-9 with TRBJ2-1; D perhaps matches TRBD1 (6 bases). V lost 1 base to trimming and J lost 13 bases, with 23 bases between them. In germline, CDR1 is SEHNR, CDR2 FQNEAQ (reference sequence). The CDR3 spans 16 residues. The CDR3: CASSLVWVTGTNLQFF. As DNA, the CDR3 is TGTGCCAGCAGCTTAGTGTGGGTAACAGGGACCAACTTACAGTTCTTC.

This sequence joins TRBV6-4 and TRBJ2-1; D remains ambiguous. Trimming cost V 5 bases and J 9 bases, with 14 bases left between them. This CDR3 has 13 residues. Per the germline V gene, CDR1 is MRHNA and CDR2 is SNTAGT. CDR3 coding DNA: TGTGCCAGCAGTCTAGAGAACGAGCGTGAGCAGTTCTTC. This translates into CASSLENEREQFF.

The chain couples TRBV6-4 to TRBJ2-7, with D tentatively TRBD2 (5 bases). Trimming pared 2 bases from V and 6 bases from J, leaving 11 bases between. Germline CDR1 and CDR2: MRHNA and SNTAGT. This CDR3 is 13 amino acids long. The CDR3 DNA is TGTGCCAGCAGTGACAGGGAGCACTCCGAGCAGTACTTC. It encodes CASSDREHSEQYF.

The chain combines TRBV10-2 with TRBJ2-6; perhaps TRBD1 as D (5 bases). The V and J ends lost 5 bases and 2 bases respectively, with 13 bases between them. The CDR3 totals 16 residues. CDR1 and CDR2 (germline): WSHSY, SAAADI. This CDR3 is CASSLQGVPGANVLTF. DNA of the CDR3: TGCGCCAGCAGTCTCCAAGGGGTACCTGGGGCCAACGTCCTGACTTTC.

This sequence joins TRBV5-4 and TRBJ2-3, with TRBD2 matching over 13 bases. Germline CDR1 and CDR2: SGHNT and YYREEE (reference sequence). CDR3 size: 16 residues. Trimming took 4 bases from V and 4 from J; bases not matched to a gene: 6. The CDR3 sequence: CASSPGLAGSADTQYF. CDR3 DNA: TGTGCCAGCAGCCCGGGACTAGCGGGATCGGCAGATACGCAGTATTTT.

The CDR3 protein is CASSPSPGQHYGYTF. CDR3 bases: TGTGCCAGCAGCCCCAGCCCGGGACAGCACTATGGCTACACCTTC. The chain has TRBV5-5 and TRBJ1-2; 7 nucleotides agree with TRBD1. Germline loops: CDR1 SGHKS, CDR2 YYEKEE (reference sequence). J lost 3 bases, V lost 4 bases, and 9 bases had no gene match. The CDR3 is 15 amino acids.

The chain recombines TRBV7-2 with TRBJ2-7; a weak D match, TRBD2 (5 bases). V lost 3 bases, J lost 2 bases, and 14 bases lay in between. Germline assignment: CDR1 SGHTA and CDR2 FQGNSA. CDR3 size: 15 residues. The CDR3 nucleotides read TGTGCCAGCAGCTTTGGTAGCCAGACTACCTACGAGCAGTACTTC. Encoded protein: CASSFGSQTTYEQYF.

The V call is TRBV2, the J call TRBJ2-2; a weak D match, TRBD2 (5 bases). Trimming took 7 bases from V and 4 from J, leaving 16 bases between them. Germline V gene lookup returns CDR1 SNHLY and CDR2 FYNNEI. CDR3 length: 15 residues. Here the CDR3 DNA reads TGTGCCAGCACCCCCGGGATAAGTAGCACCGGGGAGCTGTTTTTT. Protein: CASTPGISSTGELFF.

The chain employs TRBV5-1 and TRBJ2-1; D not certain. Trimming stripped 1 base from V and 6 bases from J, with 11 bases between. Germline lookup yields CDR1 SGHRS and CDR2 YFSETQ. The length of the CDR3 is 14 residues. For the CDR3, the DNA is TGCGCCAGCAGCTTGCTGGTTGTCAGCAATGAGCAGTTCTTC. Its protein is CASSLLVVSNEQFF.